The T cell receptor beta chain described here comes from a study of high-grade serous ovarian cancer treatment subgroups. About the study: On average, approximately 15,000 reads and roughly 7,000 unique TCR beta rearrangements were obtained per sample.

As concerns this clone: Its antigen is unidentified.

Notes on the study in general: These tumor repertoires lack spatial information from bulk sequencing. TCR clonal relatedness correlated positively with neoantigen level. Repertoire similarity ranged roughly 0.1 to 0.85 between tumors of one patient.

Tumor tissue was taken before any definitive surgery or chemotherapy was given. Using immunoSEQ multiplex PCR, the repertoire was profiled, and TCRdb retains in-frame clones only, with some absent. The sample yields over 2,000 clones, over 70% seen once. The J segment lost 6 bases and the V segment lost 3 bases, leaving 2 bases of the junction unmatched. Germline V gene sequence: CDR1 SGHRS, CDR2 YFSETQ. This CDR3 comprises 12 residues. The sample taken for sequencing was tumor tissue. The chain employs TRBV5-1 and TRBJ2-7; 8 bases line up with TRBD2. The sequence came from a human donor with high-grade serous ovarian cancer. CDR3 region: CASSSGGGEQYF. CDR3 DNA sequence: TGCGCCAGCAGCTCGGGAGGGGGCGAGCAGTACTTC.